This T cell receptor beta chain was captured in a study of blood T cells in healthy people across ages. Study findings and constraints: Possibly, changes in expanded clonotypes were confounded because donor CMV status was unknown.

A second PCR of about 7 to 11 cycles used a sample-barcoded 5' primer and a J-beta primer mix. TCRdb independently ran MiXCR on the 5' RACE reads; one entry per CDR3 protein. The sample shows about 1.6 million distinct CDR3 sequences, 30% to 35% of them seen only once. Germline V gives CDR1 MNHEY, CDR2 SMNVEV (reference sequence). V dropped 3 bases and J dropped 5; count of bases not matched to a gene: 11. The CDR3 consists of 16 residues. As concerns this clonotype: The antigen is not known.

Sequenced: blood. The receptor was isolated from a woman in her twenties or thirties in good health. This chain connects TRBV27 to TRBJ2-7; 9 bases map to TRBD2. CDR3 nucleotide sequence: TGTGCCAGCAGTTTCTCTAGCGGGATAGTCTTGCACGAGCAGTACTTC. Protein sequence: CASSFSSGIVLHEQYF.